These T cell receptor beta chains were read from a single sample in a study of cytomegalovirus exposure and HLA in healthy donors. Assay used: immunoSEQ multiplex PCR; TCRdb lists only in-frame clones, some missing. The table has 150,000 to 200,000 clones, roughly 74% seen once. The sequencing sample was made of PBMCs. These receptors were obtained from a woman between 25 and 40 years old in good health and CMV-seropositive. CDR3s include the opening cysteine and the closing phenylalanine or tryptophan. Each record gives: J gene, D gene, CDR3 length, clone size, V gene, CDR3 protein, CDR3 DNA. A D gene is named only where the DNA matches it firmly. Some rows have no size entry. The others give once, few or many, or a class for an expanded clone.

j_call: TRBJ1-2
d_call: .
cdr3_length: 14
clone_size: .
v_call: TRBV27
cdr3_aa: CASSPPRGSYGYTF
cdr3_nt: TGTGCCAGCAGTCCACCCCGGGGGTCCTATGGCTACACCTTC

j_call: TRBJ1-6
d_call: .
cdr3_length: 17
clone_size: .
v_call: TRBV5-1
cdr3_aa: CASRSHRASSYNSPLHF
cdr3_nt: TGCGCCAGCAGAAGTCACAGGGCGAGCTCCTATAATTCACCCCTCCACTTT

j_call: TRBJ1-2
d_call: TRBD1
cdr3_length: 13
clone_size: .
v_call: TRBV28
cdr3_aa: CASTLGQRYGYTF
cdr3_nt: TGTGCCAGCACTCTGGGACAGCGCTATGGCTACACCTTC

j_call: TRBJ2-5
d_call: TRBD2
cdr3_length: 18
clone_size: .
v_call: TRBV5-1
cdr3_aa: CASRFRGTSGGNQETQYF
cdr3_nt: TGCGCCAGCAGATTTAGGGGAACTAGCGGGGGCAACCAAGAGACCCAGTACTTC

j_call: TRBJ2-1
d_call: .
cdr3_length: 15
clone_size: few
v_call: TRBV7-9
cdr3_aa: CASTLAGNTYNEQFF
cdr3_nt: TGTGCCAGCACCCTAGCCGGGAACACCTACAATGAGCAGTTCTTC

j_call: TRBJ2-6
d_call: .
cdr3_length: 13
clone_size: .
v_call: TRBV19
cdr3_aa: CASSRSGANVLTF
cdr3_nt: TGTGCCAGTTCCCGGTCTGGGGCCAACGTCCTGACTTTC

j_call: TRBJ2-1
d_call: .
cdr3_length: 12
clone_size: once
v_call: TRBV28
cdr3_aa: CASSLTGDEQFF
cdr3_nt: TGTGCCAGCAGTTTAACGGGAGATGAGCAGTTCTTC

j_call: TRBJ1-5
d_call: .
cdr3_length: 15
clone_size: .
v_call: TRBV7-3
cdr3_aa: CASSPREDGDRPQHF
cdr3_nt: TGTGCCAGCAGCCCTAGGGAGGACGGTGACCGGCCCCAGCATTTT

j_call: TRBJ2-4
d_call: .
cdr3_length: 14
clone_size: .
v_call: TRBV11-2
cdr3_aa: CASSLGSAKNIQYF
cdr3_nt: TGTGCCAGCAGCTTAGGTTCCGCGAAAAACATTCAGTACTTC

j_call: TRBJ1-3
d_call: .
cdr3_length: 15
clone_size: .
v_call: TRBV9
cdr3_aa: CASSVGGVSGNTIYF
cdr3_nt: TGTGCCAGCAGCGTCGGGGGTGTCTCTGGAAACACCATATATTTT

j_call: TRBJ1-1
d_call: .
cdr3_length: 15
clone_size: .
v_call: TRBV19
cdr3_aa: CASQGLGARVTEAFF
cdr3_nt: TGTGCCAGCCAAGGGCTGGGGGCCAGGGTCACTGAAGCTTTCTTT

j_call: TRBJ2-5
d_call: .
cdr3_length: 10
clone_size: .
v_call: TRBV6-5
cdr3_aa: CASSGRTQYF
cdr3_nt: TGTGCCAGCAGCGGGAGGACCCAGTACTTC

j_call: TRBJ1-5
d_call: TRBD1
cdr3_length: 15
clone_size: .
v_call: TRBV28
cdr3_aa: CASRQDRVWDQPQHF
cdr3_nt: TGTGCCAGCAGGCAGGACAGGGTTTGGGATCAGCCCCAGCATTTT

j_call: TRBJ1-2
d_call: TRBD1
cdr3_length: 12
clone_size: .
v_call: TRBV9
cdr3_aa: CASSKQGGGYTF
cdr3_nt: TGTGCCAGCAGCAAACAGGGGGGCGGCTACACCTTC

j_call: TRBJ2-5
d_call: TRBD1
cdr3_length: 15
clone_size: .
v_call: TRBV10-3
cdr3_aa: CAISRGDRGRETQYF
cdr3_nt: TGTGCCATCAGCCGAGGGGACAGGGGGCGTGAGACCCAGTACTTC

j_call: TRBJ2-1
d_call: .
cdr3_length: 14
clone_size: few
v_call: TRBV27
cdr3_aa: CASSLSASYNEQFF
cdr3_nt: TGTGCCAGCAGTTTATCGGCTAGCTACAATGAGCAGTTCTTC

j_call: TRBJ1-2
d_call: .
cdr3_length: 16
clone_size: .
v_call: TRBV27
cdr3_aa: CASSTSSGNFIYGYTF
cdr3_nt: TGTGCCAGCAGTACGTCATCAGGGAACTTCATCTATGGCTACACCTTC

j_call: TRBJ2-7
d_call: TRBD1
cdr3_length: 15
clone_size: .
v_call: TRBV6-5
cdr3_aa: CASTPTGTGSYEQYF
cdr3_nt: TGTGCCAGCACCCCAACAGGGACAGGCTCCTACGAGCAGTACTTC

j_call: TRBJ2-1
d_call: TRBD1
cdr3_length: 13
clone_size: .
v_call: TRBV29-1
cdr3_aa: CSGGGQGFNEQFF
cdr3_nt: TGCAGCGGTGGGGGACAGGGCTTCAATGAGCAGTTCTTC

j_call: TRBJ1-2
d_call: TRBD1
cdr3_length: 13
clone_size: .
v_call: TRBV7-9
cdr3_aa: CASSLGQGDGYTF
cdr3_nt: TGTGCCAGCAGCTTAGGACAGGGGGATGGCTACACCTTC

j_call: TRBJ1-2
d_call: .
cdr3_length: 17
clone_size: .
v_call: TRBV4-1
cdr3_aa: CASSQENPTGDSYGYTF
cdr3_nt: TGCGCCAGCAGCCAAGAAAATCCCACAGGTGATTCCTATGGCTACACCTTC

j_call: TRBJ1-3
d_call: .
cdr3_length: 10
clone_size: .
v_call: TRBV28
cdr3_aa: CASSGNTIYF
cdr3_nt: TGTGCCAGCAGCGGGAACACCATATATTTT

j_call: TRBJ2-1
d_call: .
cdr3_length: 17
clone_size: few
v_call: TRBV6-1
cdr3_aa: CASSEAPAASSYNEQFF
cdr3_nt: TGTGCCAGCAGTGAAGCCCCAGCGGCTAGCTCCTACAATGAGCAGTTCTTC

j_call: TRBJ1-4
d_call: .
cdr3_length: 15
clone_size: few
v_call: TRBV4-3
cdr3_aa: CASSQVWGGKKKLFF
cdr3_nt: TGCGCCAGCAGCCAAGTCTGGGGAGGGAAGAAAAAACTGTTTTTT